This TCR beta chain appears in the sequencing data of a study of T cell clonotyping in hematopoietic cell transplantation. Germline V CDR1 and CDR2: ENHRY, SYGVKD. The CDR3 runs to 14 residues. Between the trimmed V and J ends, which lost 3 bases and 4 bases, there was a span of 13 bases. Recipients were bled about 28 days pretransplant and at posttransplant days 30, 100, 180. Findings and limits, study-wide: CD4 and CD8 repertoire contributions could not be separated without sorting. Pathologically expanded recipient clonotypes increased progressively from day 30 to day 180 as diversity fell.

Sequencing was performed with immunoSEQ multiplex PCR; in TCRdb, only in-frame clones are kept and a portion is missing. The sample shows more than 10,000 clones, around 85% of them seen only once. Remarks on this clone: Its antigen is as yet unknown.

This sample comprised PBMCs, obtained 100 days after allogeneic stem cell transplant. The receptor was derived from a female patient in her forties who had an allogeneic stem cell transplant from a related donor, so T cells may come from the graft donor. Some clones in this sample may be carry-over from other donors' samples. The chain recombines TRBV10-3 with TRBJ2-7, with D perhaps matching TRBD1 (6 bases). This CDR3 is CAISDSGTKYEQYF. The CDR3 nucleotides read TGTGCCATCAGTGACTCAGGGACAAAGTACGAGCAGTACTTC.